The present T cell receptor beta chain was sequenced within a study of T cell responses to AZD1222 COVID-19 vaccine (dated by TCRdb to about 2021). As for the study more broadly: AZD1222 recipients given second doses at about 4 weeks or at about 12 weeks were pooled, since spike-specific TCR depth and breadth were not found to differ between the two schedules. Trial participants were enrolled by age into subgroups of 18-55, 56-69 and 70-plus years, and around 150, 28 and 57 TCR-sequenced participants, respectively, were included in these subgroups. TCR sequencing covered fewer than 250 trial participants: 200 to 210 given two doses of AZD1222 and approximately 25 given two doses of MenACWY control vaccine. The research as a whole found: Epitopes outside the regions mutated in the B.1.351 and B.1.1.7 variants were reportedly recognized by nearly half of the unique spike-specific TCRs. Participants were mostly white British, with more females than males. The authors suggested clonal diversity may have been underestimated. The whole spike protein was spanned by vaccine-associated CD4 TCRs, and dominant responses were seen in regions 160-218 and 743-854. The 56-69-year group was small, and its depth increase did not reach significance, likely because of low power. Spike-specific TCR breadth and depth rose significantly after two AZD1222 doses compared with day 0 and with MenACWY recipients. Conclusions about previously exposed vaccinees are limited, since just six AZD1222 recipients were seropositive for SARS-CoV-2 at baseline. No day 14 peak-response samples were available, so repertoires were characterized only after the peak T cell response.

The CDR3 regions of human TCRbeta chains were subjected to immunosequencing. The authors' analysis ran thus. TCRs in the repertoires were compared against a reference library of SARS-CoV-2-specific TCRs that had been generated with the MIRA antigen-specificity platform. Breadth was defined as the fraction of unique TCRs that were SARS-CoV-2-associated. Depth was defined as the fraction of total T cells that were SARS-CoV-2-associated. Each spike-specific TCR was assigned to its reactive spike region and to a CD4 or CD8 class using the MIRA data. Log10-transformed breadth and depth values were compared by one-way ANOVA with Sidak's multiple comparisons tests. TCRdb limited this immuneACCESS table to in-frame rearrangements with V and J called. A share of clones is missing; checked studies link under half to unresolved V genes, and the rest is unexplained. V, J and clone size were drawn from that table, and D and trimming were deduced from the DNA. This sample is represented by roughly 190,000 clones; roughly 91% of them were singletons. The ten largest clones add up to 0.99% of the sample.

The junction carries 19 bases between V and J, which are trimmed by 7 bases and 3 bases respectively. From the cysteine up to the phenylalanine, the CDR3 has a length of 16 residues. Only CDR3 DNA is held: 48 bases, read in frame from base 1. CDR1 and CDR2 were assigned from the germline V gene as ENHRY and SYGVKD. About this clone itself: Its recognized antigen is unknown. One base away there is no much larger clone; base qualities are not given.

The time point label here, explained by the study, means: baseline before first vaccination. Samples from vaccinated people were obtained from the UK trials COV001 and COV002, which included a single-blind randomized controlled phase 2/3 trial of AZD1222 (ChAdOx1 nCoV-19) in healthy adults. Trial participant PBMC samples were collected at day 0 and day 28 after the second dose for TCRbeta chain sequencing. The sequenced sample was peripheral blood, obtained on day 0 of AZD1222 vaccination. The rearrangement joined TRBV10-3 to TRBJ1-5; a tentative D call is TRBD1 (5 bases match). This TCR came from an adult in good health. This receptor carries the CDR3 CAITGREPEHNQPQHF. The sequenced DNA is TGTGCCATCACCGGCAGGGAACCAGAGCACAATCAGCCCCAGCATTTT.